Below, one TCR beta chain is given with its context. This clonotype occurred many times. Its antigen has not been determined. No quality values exist for individual bases; no much larger clone is one base distant. The data were taken from a study of human T cells and chemical hapten exposure (dated by TCRdb to 2020 to 2023). With respect to the entire study: For sensitization, 2% DPC in acetone was applied to a 2 cm by 2 cm area of upper inner arm skin. The libraries were sequenced as a pool, and the TCR yield per sample differed mostly because of small variations in library volumes within the pool. For TCR sequencing, blood came from 25 to 35 alopecia patients at anywhere from one to four time points (pre-sensitization, 2, 6 and 24 weeks). Patient blood was sampled pre-sensitization (week 0) and at 2, 6 and about 24 weeks after DPC sensitization. The patient cohort, mostly female, included alopecia areata with under or over 50% scalp involvement, alopecia totalis and alopecia universalis. Throughout the approximately 23-week study period, patients were also given weekly therapeutic DPC doses on the scalp. Patch testing was done on the upper back using Finn chambers containing 0.01% DPC, and results were scored after 6 days according to International Contact Dermatitis Research Group standards. This study followed changes in the peripheral blood TCR repertoire in vivo during primary and secondary sensitization of alopecia patients to the hapten diphenylcyclopropenone (DPC).

The label giving this sample's time point can be read as: patch test 2, 6 weeks after DPC sensitization. This sample's treatment or condition label indicates: therapeutic diphenylcyclopropenone sensitization with weekly scalp DPC. At every patch-test visit, the blood draw took place before the patch test was put on. Eligible patients were aged 18 to 70, diagnosed with alopecia, deemed suitable for DPC therapy, and excluded if pregnant. Total RNA was extracted from unfractionated whole blood collected in Tempus Blood RNA tubes. The protocol used for the library was RACE. Sequencing instrument: NextSeq 500. During library preparation, unique molecular identifiers were attached to individual cDNA molecules so that TCRs could be counted quantitatively and reproducibly. From each blood RNA sample, both TCR alpha and TCR beta chains were sequenced. In the original analysis: The median number of TCRs per sample was roughly 94,000, ranging from about 23,224 to 750,000. The Decombinator software suite was used to annotate V, J and CDR3 in the TCR reads. To make PS versus PT1 abundance plots, every sample was subsampled to the same number of TCRs (28,000). TCRs were defined as expanded if absent before sensitization and observed at least eight times at the 2-week time point. Starting from the raw public reads, TCRdb applied fastp trimming at Q25, assembled clones with MiXCR and retained in-frame beta chains. Records with the same CDR3 protein are collapsed into one entry carrying the most frequent genes and DNA. The V and J calls were not made by the authors but by TCRdb's processing. This sample lists over 100,000 distinct CDR3 sequences; 9.2% were detected once. The top ten clonotypes cover 2.5% to 3.5% of the sample.

The CDR3 contains 13 residues, cysteine and phenylalanine counted. The sequence is cut down to CDR3 DNA, 39 bases in frame from base 1. V was cut back by 7 bases and J by 5 bases, leaving a gap of 9 bases between them. According to the germline V gene, CDR1 reads SNHLY and CDR2 reads FYNNEI. Results the study describes overall, beyond this receptor: Expanded TCRs formed significantly more large CDR3 similarity clusters than pre-sensitization or healthy control sets, consistent with antigen-driven responses. No change with DPC sensitization was found in the number of TCRs above 1 in 1000 frequency, and no evidence of global repertoire structure alterations was found. After repeated subsampling, changes were observed in the strength of the expansion versus patch-test correlation and in the threshold at which the correlation became significant. A positive correlation was found between the number of PT1 expanded TCRs and patch test score, with significance reached at thresholds 8, 16 and 32 but not 4. Because every patient had alopecia, a presumed autoimmune disease, the patients' immune response might differ from that of healthy individuals.

The sample consisted of whole blood, taken in connection with sensitization to the hapten diphenylcyclopropenone (DPC). The rearrangement joined TRBV2 to TRBJ1-6; the D gene is perhaps TRBD1, on 5 matching bases. The clonotype was recovered from a woman in her thirties or forties with alopecia areata. Some clones in this sample may be carry-over from other donors' samples. For the CDR3, the sequence is CASKGPDNSPLHF. Here is the DNA: TGTGCCAGCAAGGGGCCAGATAATTCACCCCTCCACTTT.